The sequence of this TCR beta chain was determined in a study of T-cell memory formation after mild COVID-19. TCRdb re-called the 5' RACE reads through MiXCR, storing one row per CDR3 protein. The sample shows hundreds of thousands of distinct CDR3 sequences, 20% of them seen only once. CDR1 and CDR2 from the germline V gene are SGHTA and FQGNSA. The CDR3 contains 14 residues. The V and J ends lost 2 bases and 2 bases, in that order; junction bases with no gene match: 2. The specimen was PBMCs or a T cell subset sorted from them (not recorded which). This TCR derives from an adult woman who had mild COVID-19 (a few samples of this study predate the infection). Cell type and time point are not known. This chain connects TRBV7-2 to TRBJ2-7, with 8 bases identical to TRBD2. The CDR3 protein is CASSLIAGTYEQYF. The CDR3 DNA is TGTGCCAGCAGCTTAATAGCGGGAACCTACGAGCAGTACTTC.